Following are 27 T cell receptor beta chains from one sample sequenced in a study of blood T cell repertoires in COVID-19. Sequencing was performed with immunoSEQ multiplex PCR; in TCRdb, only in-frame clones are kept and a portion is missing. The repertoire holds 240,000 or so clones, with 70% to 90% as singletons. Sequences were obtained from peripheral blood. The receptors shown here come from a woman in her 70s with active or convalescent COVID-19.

CDR3 DNA: TGTGCCAGCAGCCATCCCCCCGGGACAGTGGGTTCACCCCTCCACTTT. This codes for CASSHPPGTVGSPLHF. The chain employs TRBV3-1 (or the pseudogene TRBV3-2) and TRBJ1-6; 7 nucleotides match TRBD1. Germline CDR1 reads LGHDT; CDR2 reads YNNKEL (reference sequence). V was pared by 3 bases and J by 9 bases, with 11 bases of the junction left unmatched. CDR3 length: 16 residues.

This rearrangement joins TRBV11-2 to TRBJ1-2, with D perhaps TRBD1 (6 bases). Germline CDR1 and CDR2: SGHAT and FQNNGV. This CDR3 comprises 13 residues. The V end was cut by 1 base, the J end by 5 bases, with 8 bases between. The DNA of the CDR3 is TGTGCCAGCAGCTTAGGGGGGCGATATGGCTACACCTTC. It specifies CASSLGGRYGYTF.

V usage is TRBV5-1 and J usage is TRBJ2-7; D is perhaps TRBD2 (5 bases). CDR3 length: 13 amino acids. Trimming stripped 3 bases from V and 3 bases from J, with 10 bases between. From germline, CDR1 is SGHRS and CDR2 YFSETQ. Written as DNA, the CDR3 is TGCGCCAGCAGCTCGGGATCGGTCTACGAGCAGTACTTC. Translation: CASSSGSVYEQYF.

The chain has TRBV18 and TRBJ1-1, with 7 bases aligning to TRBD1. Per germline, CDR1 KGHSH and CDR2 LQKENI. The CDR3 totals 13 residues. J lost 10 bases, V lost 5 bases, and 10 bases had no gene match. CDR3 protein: CASSVDGQAAAFF. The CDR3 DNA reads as TGTGCCAGCTCAGTCGATGGACAGGCCGCAGCTTTCTTT. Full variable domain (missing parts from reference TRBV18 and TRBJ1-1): NAGVMQNPRHLVRRRGQEARLRCSPMKGHSHVYWYRQLPEEGLKFMVYLQKENIIDESGMPKERFSAEFPKEGPSILRIQQVVRGDSAAYFCASSVDGQAAAFFGQGTRLTVV.

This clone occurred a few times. CDR3 bases: TGTGCCAGCAGCCGGGGGTGGGACACTGAAGCTTTCTTT. It specifies CASSRGWDTEAFF. This rearrangement joins TRBV6-5 to TRBJ1-1; tentative D call: TRBD1 (5 bases). With 6 bases removed from V and 3 bases from J, the gap between germline ends came to 11 bases. CDR3 length equals 13 residues. Germline lookup yields CDR1 MNHEY and CDR2 SVGAGI.

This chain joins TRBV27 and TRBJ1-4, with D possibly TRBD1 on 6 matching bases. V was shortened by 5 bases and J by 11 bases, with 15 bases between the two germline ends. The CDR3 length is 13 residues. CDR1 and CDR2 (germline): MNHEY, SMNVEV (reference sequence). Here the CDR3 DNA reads TGTGCCAGCAGTCTATTGCAGGGGCGGAAACTGTTTTTT. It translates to CASSLLQGRKLFF.

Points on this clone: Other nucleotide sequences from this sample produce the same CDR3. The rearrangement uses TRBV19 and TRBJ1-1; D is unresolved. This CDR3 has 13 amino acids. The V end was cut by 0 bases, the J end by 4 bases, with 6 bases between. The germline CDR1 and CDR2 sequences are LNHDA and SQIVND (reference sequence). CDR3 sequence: CASSIDRGTEAFF. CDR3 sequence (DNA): TGTGCCAGTAGTATAGACCGCGGCACTGAAGCTTTCTTT.

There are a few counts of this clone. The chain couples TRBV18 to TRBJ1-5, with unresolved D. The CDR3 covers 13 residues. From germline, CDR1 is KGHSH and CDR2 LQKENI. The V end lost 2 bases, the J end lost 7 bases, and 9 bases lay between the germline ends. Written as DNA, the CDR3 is TGTGCCAGCTCACCAGGGCTTGACCAGCCCCAGCATTTT. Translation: CASSPGLDQPQHF.

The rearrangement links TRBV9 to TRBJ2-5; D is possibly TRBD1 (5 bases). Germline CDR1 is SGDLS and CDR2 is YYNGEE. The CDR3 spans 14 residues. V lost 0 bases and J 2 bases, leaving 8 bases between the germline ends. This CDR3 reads CASSVGAGQETQYF. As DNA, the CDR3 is TGTGCCAGCAGCGTAGGGGCAGGGCAAGAGACCCAGTACTTC.

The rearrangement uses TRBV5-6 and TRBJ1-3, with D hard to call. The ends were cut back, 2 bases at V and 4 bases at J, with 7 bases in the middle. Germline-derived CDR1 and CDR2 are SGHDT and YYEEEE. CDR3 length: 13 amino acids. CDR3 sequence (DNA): TGTGCCAGCAGCTTATCTATCGGAAACACCATATATTTT. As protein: CASSLSIGNTIYF.

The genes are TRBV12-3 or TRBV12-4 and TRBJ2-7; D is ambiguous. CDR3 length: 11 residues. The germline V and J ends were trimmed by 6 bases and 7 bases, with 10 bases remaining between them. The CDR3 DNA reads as TGTGCCAGCAGCTTAAGAGGAGAGCAGTACTTC. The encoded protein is CASSLRGEQYF.

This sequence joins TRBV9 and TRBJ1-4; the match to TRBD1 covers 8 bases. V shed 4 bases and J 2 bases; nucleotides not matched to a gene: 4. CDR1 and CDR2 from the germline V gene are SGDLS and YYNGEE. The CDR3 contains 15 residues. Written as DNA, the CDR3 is TGTGCCAGCAGCCCGCGACAGGGGACTAATGAAAAACTGTTTTTT. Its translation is CASSPRQGTNEKLFF.

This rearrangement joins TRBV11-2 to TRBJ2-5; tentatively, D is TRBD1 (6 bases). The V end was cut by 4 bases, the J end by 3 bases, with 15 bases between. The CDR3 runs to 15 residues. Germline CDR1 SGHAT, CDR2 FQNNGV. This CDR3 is CASSSIQGRKETQYF. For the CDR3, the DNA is TGTGCCAGCAGCTCCATACAGGGTCGCAAAGAGACCCAGTACTTC.

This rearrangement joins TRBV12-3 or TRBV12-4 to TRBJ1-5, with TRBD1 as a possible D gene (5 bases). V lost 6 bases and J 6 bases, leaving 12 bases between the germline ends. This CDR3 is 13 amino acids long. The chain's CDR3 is CASRVGEGQPQHF. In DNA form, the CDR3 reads TGTGCCAGCAGGGTAGGGGAAGGTCAGCCCCAGCATTTT.

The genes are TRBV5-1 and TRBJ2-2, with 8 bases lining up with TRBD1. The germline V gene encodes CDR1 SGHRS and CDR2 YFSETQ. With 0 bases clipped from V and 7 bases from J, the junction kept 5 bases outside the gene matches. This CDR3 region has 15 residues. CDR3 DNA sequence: TGCGCCAGCAGCTTGGCCGGACAGGGTATCGGGGAGCTGTTTTTT. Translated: CASSLAGQGIGELFF.

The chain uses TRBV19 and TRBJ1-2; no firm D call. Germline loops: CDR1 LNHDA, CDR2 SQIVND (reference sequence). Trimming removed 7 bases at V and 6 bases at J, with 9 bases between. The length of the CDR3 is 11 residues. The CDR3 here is CASMRSNGYTF. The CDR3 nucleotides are TGTGCCAGTATGCGGAGTAATGGCTACACCTTC. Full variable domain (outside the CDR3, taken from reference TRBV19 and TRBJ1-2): DGGITQSPKYLFRKEGQNVTLSCEQNLNHDAMYWYRQDPGQGLRLIYYSQIVNDFQKGDIAEGYSVSREKKESFPLTVTSAQKNPTAFYLCASMRSNGYTFGSGTRLTVV.

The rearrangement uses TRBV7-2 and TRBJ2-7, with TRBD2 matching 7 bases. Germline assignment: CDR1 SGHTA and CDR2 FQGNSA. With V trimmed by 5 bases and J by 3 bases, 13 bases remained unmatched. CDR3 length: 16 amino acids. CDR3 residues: CASSPWTSRQVYEQYF. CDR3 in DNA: TGTGCCAGCAGCCCGTGGACTAGTCGGCAAGTCTACGAGCAGTACTTC.

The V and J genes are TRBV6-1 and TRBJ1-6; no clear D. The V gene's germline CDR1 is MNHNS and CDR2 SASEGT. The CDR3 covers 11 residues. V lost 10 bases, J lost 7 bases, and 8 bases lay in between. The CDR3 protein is CATLGNSPLHF. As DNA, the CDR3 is TGTGCCACACTAGGGAATTCACCCCTCCACTTT.

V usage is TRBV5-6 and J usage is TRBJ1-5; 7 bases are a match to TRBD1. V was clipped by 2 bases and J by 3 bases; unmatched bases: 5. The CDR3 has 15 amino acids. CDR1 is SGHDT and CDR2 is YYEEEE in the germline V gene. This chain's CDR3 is CASSFLQGNNQPQHF. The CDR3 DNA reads TGTGCCAGCAGCTTCTTACAGGGGAACAATCAGCCCCAGCATTTT.

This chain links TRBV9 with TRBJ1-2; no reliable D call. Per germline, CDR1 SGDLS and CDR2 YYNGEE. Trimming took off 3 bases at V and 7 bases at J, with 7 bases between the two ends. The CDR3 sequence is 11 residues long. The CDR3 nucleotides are TGTGCCAGCAGCGCCCCCAGTGGCTACACCTTC. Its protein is CASSAPSGYTF.

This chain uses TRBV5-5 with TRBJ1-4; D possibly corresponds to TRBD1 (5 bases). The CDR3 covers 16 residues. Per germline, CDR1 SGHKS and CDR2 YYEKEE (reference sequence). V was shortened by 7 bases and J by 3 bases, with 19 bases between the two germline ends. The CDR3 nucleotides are TGTGCCAGCGTTCCCAGGGAAGGCCAATCTAATGAAAAACTGTTTTTT. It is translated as CASVPREGQSNEKLFF.

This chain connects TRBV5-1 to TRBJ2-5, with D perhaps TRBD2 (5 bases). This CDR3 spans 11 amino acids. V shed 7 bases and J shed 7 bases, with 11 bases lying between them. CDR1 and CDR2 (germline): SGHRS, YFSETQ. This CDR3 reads CASGSWGTQYF. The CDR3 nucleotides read TGCGCCAGCGGGAGCTGGGGGACCCAGTACTTC. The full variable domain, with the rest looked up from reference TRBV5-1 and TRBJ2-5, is KAGVTQTPRYLIKTRGQQVTLSCSPISGHRSVSWYQQTPGQGLQFLFEYFSETQRNKGNFPGRFSGRQFSNSRSEMNVSTLELGDSALYLCASGSWGTQYFGPGTRLLVL.

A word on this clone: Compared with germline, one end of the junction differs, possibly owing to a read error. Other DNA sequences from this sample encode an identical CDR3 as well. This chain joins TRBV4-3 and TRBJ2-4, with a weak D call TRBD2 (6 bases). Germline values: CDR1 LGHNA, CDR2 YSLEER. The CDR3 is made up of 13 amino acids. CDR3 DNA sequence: TGCGCCAGTAGCCCACGGGGGAATTACATTCAGTACTTC. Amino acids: CASSPRGNYIQYF.

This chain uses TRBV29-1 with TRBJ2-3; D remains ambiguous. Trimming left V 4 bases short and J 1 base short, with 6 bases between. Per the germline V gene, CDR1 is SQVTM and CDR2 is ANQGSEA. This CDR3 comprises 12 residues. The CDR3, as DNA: TGCAGCGTTGTCCCTGGCACAGATACGCAGTATTTT. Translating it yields CSVVPGTDTQYF.

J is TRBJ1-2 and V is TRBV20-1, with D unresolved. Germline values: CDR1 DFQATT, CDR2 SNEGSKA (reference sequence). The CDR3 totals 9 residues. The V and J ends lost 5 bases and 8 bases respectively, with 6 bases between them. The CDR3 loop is CSALKGYTF. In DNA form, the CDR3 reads TGCAGTGCTCTAAAGGGCTACACCTTC.

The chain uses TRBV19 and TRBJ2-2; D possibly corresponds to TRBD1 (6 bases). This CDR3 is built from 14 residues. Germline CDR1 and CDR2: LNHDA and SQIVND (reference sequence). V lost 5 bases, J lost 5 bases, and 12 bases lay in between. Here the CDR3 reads CASSRRQGTGELFF. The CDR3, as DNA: TGTGCCAGTAGTCGTCGTCAGGGGACCGGGGAGCTGTTTTTT.

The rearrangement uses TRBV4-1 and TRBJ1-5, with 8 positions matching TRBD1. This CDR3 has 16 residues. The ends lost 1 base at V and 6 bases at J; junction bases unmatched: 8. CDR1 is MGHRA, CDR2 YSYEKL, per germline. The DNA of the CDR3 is TGCGCCAGCAGCCAAGGGACAGGGATTACGGGTCAGCCCCAGCATTTT. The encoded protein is CASSQGTGITGQPQHF.